This is a list of T cell receptor beta chains from one sample in a study of shared clonotypes between healthy human individuals. The repertoire was sequenced with immunoSEQ multiplex PCR; TCRdb's copy has only in-frame clones and lacks some. The sample has some 2.3 million clones; approximately 93% are singletons. Sequencing was done on a sample of naive CD4+ T cells from PBMCs. These receptors originate from a man between 18 and 35 years old in good health. Some clones in this sample may be carry-over from other donors' samples. The CDR3 runs from the conserved cysteine through the conserved F or W. D genes are given only for firm matches. Rows may omit the clone size; those that give it use once, few, many or a size class.

d_call j_call v_call clone_size cdr3_nt cdr3_aa
- TRBJ1-2 TRBV28 - TGTGCCAGCAGTTTATATGACGGAGCTAACTATGGCTACACCTTC CASSLYDGANYGYTF
- TRBJ2-2 TRBV7-6 - TGTGCCAGCAGCTTAGTAGCCGGAGATCGCACCGGGGAGCTGTTTTTT CASSLVAGDRTGELFF
- TRBJ2-7 TRBV20-1 once TGCAGTGCTAGAGGCGGGACCGAGCAGTACTTC CSARGGTEQYF
TRBD1 TRBJ2-5 TRBV7-2 - TGTGCCAGCAGCTTAGGACAGGGGCAGGAGACCCAGTACTTC CASSLGQGQETQYF
TRBD1 TRBJ1-1 TRBV7-2 - TGTGCCAGCAGCTTATTCCAGGGGGCTATGAACACTGAAGCTTTCTTT CASSLFQGAMNTEAFF
- TRBJ2-5 TRBV28 - TGTGCCAGCAGCTCCGCCCGGACCGGAGGAGAGACCCAGTACTTC CASSSARTGGETQYF
- TRBJ2-1 TRBV28 - TGTGCCAGCAGTTCGGGACAACACAATGAGCAGTTCTTC CASSSGQHNEQFF
- TRBJ2-3 TRBV7-2 - TGTGCCAGCAGCTTATGGGTCATGCGAGGTGGGGATACGCAGTATTTT CASSLWVMRGGDTQYF
- TRBJ1-1 TRBV28 - TGTGCCAGCAGTTCGCCCGGCGGGGCAGTCCGTACAGCAGCTTTCTTT CASSSPGGAVRTAAFF
TRBD2 TRBJ2-5 TRBV18 - TGTGCCAGCTCACCTAGCTCACTAGCGGGCTTACAAGAGACCCAGTACTTC CASSPSSLAGLQETQYF
- TRBJ2-1 TRBV5-5 - TGTGCCAGCAGCTCGGGAGCCAATGAGCAGTTCTTC CASSSGANEQFF
- TRBJ2-7 TRBV21-1 - TGTGCCAGCAGCAAGGCAGCGGGAGTGAAAGAGCAGTACTTC CASSKAAGVKEQYF
TRBD2 TRBJ2-2 TRBV10-3 - TGTGCCATCAGCGGGGGACTAGCGGGATCCGGGGAGCTGTTTTTT CAISGGLAGSGELFF
TRBD2 TRBJ2-3 TRBV5-1 - TGCGCCAGCAGCTTGAGCGGGAGAAACACAGATACGCAGTATTTT CASSLSGRNTDTQYF
- TRBJ2-2 TRBV11-3 once TGTGCCAGCAGCTTAGCTGCTGGATACACCGGGGAGCTGTTTTTT CASSLAAGYTGELFF
- TRBJ1-1 TRBV10-2 - TGCGCCAGCAGAACAGCGAACACTGAAGCTTTCTTT CASRTANTEAFF
- TRBJ1-5 TRBV19 - TGTGCCAGTAGTATAGACAACCGGGCGCTTAGCAATCAGCCCCAGCATTTT CASSIDNRALSNQPQHF
- TRBJ1-4 TRBV2 - TGTGCCAGCAGTCGACAGTTACAGGGTGAAAAACTGTTTTTT CASSRQLQGEKLFF
- TRBJ2-1 TRBV5-6 once TGTGCCAGCAGCTTGTTGGCGGGCAAGTACAATGAGCAGTTCTTC CASSLLAGKYNEQFF
TRBD1 TRBJ2-1 TRBV28 - TGTGCCAGCACCCCAAGAAAATACAGGGACAGCTTCTTGGATGAGCAGTTCTTC CASTPRKYRDSFLDEQFF
- TRBJ1-1 TRBV10-3 - TGTGCCATCGGTTTAGGTATTGGGAACACTGAAGCTTTCTTT CAIGLGIGNTEAFF
- TRBJ1-5 TRBV28 - TGTGCCAGCAGTCCCCCCGGAGGGCTCAGCAATCAGCCCCAGCATTTT CASSPPGGLSNQPQHF
- TRBJ1-4 TRBV7-2 - TGTGCCAGCGGGCCCGGGCTTGCGCTAAACAATGAAAAACTGTTTTTT CASGPGLALNNEKLFF
- TRBJ2-7 TRBV7-9 - TGTGCCAGCAGCTTAGAAGGGGGTGCTGCCTACGAGCAGTACTTC CASSLEGGAAYEQYF
TRBD1 TRBJ1-1 TRBV28 few TGTGCCAGCAGGACAGGGTGGGGAGGAGCTTTCTTT CASRTGWGGAFF
- TRBJ1-4 TRBV20-1 - TGCAGTGCTAGAGGGGGGGAAAAACTGTTTTTT CSARGGEKLFF
- TRBJ1-2 TRBV30 - TGTGCCTGGAGCGGGGGAGACTATGGCTACACCTTC CAWSGGDYGYTF
- TRBJ2-7 TRBV27 - TGTGCCAGCAGTTGGGGGCGGGCCGCAGGCGAGCAGTACTTC CASSWGRAAGEQYF
- TRBJ2-5 TRBV15 - TGTGCCACCAGCAGAGCTATCGGACAAGAGACCCAGTACTTC CATSRAIGQETQYF
TRBD2 TRBJ2-3 TRBV28 - TGTGCCAGCAGCTCACCCCCCGGAGGGACTAGCGGGAGAATAGATACGCAGTATTTT CASSSPPGGTSGRIDTQYF
TRBD1 TRBJ2-6 TRBV14 - TGTGCCAGCAGCCAATCGACAGGGGCAGCCAACGTCCTGACTTTC CASSQSTGAANVLTF
TRBD1 TRBJ1-2 TRBV5-5 few TGTGCCAGCAGCTTGGAGGGGGCACGGGACTATGGCTACACCTTC CASSLEGARDYGYTF
- TRBJ1-2 TRBV20-1 - TGCAGTGCTAGAGAGGGAGGCCGCAACCACTTC CSAREGGRNHF
- TRBJ2-7 TRBV5-4 - TGTGCCAGCAGCCGCGGGACGCCGAGTACCTACGAGCAGTACTTC CASSRGTPSTYEQYF
TRBD2 TRBJ2-1 TRBV11-2 - TGTGCCAGCAGCTTAGTGTCTTTGTCTAGCGGCGATGAGCAGTTCTTC CASSLVSLSSGDEQFF
TRBD1 TRBJ2-6 TRBV19 - TGTGCCAGTAGTCCGGGGACAGCCGACGGGTCTGGGGCCAACGTCCTGACTTTC CASSPGTADGSGANVLTF
- TRBJ2-7 TRBV27 - TGTGCCAGCAGGCCATCCGGGCCCTCCTACGAGCAGTACTTC CASRPSGPSYEQYF
- TRBJ2-7 TRBV7-2 - TGTGCCAGCAGCCTACTAGCCGCCGAGCAGTACTTC CASSLLAAEQYF
TRBD1 TRBJ1-2 TRBV5-4 - TGTGCCAGCAGCTCCTTAAGTCGACAGGGGACCTATGGCTACACCTTC CASSSLSRQGTYGYTF
- TRBJ1-2 TRBV27 - TGTGCCAGCAAACGACTGATGCGATTGGATGGCTACACCTTC CASKRLMRLDGYTF
TRBD2 TRBJ2-7 TRBV7-8 - TGTGCCAGCAGCTCCGCCCATAGCGGGAATCCCTACGAGCAGTACTTC CASSSAHSGNPYEQYF